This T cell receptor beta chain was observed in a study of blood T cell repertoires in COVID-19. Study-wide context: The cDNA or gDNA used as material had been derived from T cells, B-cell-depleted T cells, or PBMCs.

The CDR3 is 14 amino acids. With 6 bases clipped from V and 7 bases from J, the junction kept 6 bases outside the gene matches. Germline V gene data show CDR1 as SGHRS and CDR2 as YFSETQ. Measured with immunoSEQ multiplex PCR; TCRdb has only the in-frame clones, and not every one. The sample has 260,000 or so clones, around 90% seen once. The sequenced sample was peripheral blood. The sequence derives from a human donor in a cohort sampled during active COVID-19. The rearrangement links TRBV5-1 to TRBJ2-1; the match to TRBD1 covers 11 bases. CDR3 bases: TGCGCCAGCACCCAAGGACAGGGGGCAAATGAGCAGTTCTTC. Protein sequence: CASTQGQGANEQFF.